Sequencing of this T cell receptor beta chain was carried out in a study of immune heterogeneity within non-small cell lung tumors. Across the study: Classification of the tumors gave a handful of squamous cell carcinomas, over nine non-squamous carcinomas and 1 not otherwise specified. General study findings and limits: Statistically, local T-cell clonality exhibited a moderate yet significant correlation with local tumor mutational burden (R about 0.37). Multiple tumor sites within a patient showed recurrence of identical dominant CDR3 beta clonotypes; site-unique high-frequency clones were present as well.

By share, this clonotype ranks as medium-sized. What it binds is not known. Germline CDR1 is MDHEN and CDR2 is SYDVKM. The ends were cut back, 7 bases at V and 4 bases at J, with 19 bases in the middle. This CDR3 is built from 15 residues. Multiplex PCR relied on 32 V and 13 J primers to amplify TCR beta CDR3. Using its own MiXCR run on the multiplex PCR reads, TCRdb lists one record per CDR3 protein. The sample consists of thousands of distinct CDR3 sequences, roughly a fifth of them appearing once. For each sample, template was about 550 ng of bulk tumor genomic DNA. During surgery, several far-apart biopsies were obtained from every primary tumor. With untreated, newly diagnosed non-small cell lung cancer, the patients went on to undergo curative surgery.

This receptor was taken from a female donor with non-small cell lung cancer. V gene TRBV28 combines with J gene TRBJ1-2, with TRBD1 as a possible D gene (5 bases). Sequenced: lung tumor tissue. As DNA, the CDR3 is TGTGCCAGCATCAAACGGGGACGAGAGGGCTATGGCTACACCTTC. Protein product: CASIKRGREGYGYTF.